This TCR beta chain emerged from a study of CD4 T cell repertoires in COVID-19 (dated by TCRdb to the early 2020s). About the study as a whole: To analyze cross-reactivity, CFSE-low cells were expanded with IL-2 for less than 13 days and then labeled again and restimulated with spike proteins from other coronaviruses. The study characterized naturally processed CD4+ T cell responses to SARS-CoV-2 spike and nucleoprotein in COVID-19-recovered individuals, using TCR Vbeta sequencing to assess clonal composition. Subset-level TCR Vbeta repertoire analysis of SARS-CoV-2-reactive T cells was performed in three recovered individuals.

For CDR1 and CDR2, the germline V gene (reference sequence) lists LGHDT and YNNKEL. From the cysteine through the phenylalanine, the CDR3 covers 12 amino acids. This entry keeps only the CDR3 DNA: 36 bases, framed from base 1. V is clipped by 0 bases and J by 5 bases, and the sequence between their germline boundaries is 4 bases long. Overall study results and their limits: Between about 6 and 25% of SARS-CoV-2 clonotypes were also found in SARS-CoV and/or HKU1 spike-stimulated secondary cultures, consistent with cross-reactivity. Several of the most expanded SARS-CoV-2-reactive clonotypes were shared between two or all three memory subsets, suggesting intraclonal diversification.

About this clone: It has no known antigen specificity. No quality values exist for individual bases; no much larger clone is one base distant.

In light of the paper, this sample's time point label describes: sample from a COVID-19-recovered individual after infection. The donors were patients who had recovered from mild-to-severe COVID-19. Memory T cell samples that were not cultured went straight to sequencing right after ex vivo isolation. CD4+ total memory, central memory, effector memory and circulating T follicular helper cells were isolated from peripheral blood mononuclear cells. Libraries were made using the immunoSEQ multiplex PCR assay. On the study's bioinformatics: The Chao-Jaccard similarity index and counts of shared clonotypes were used to quantify repertoire overlap between subsets. What TCRdb holds here is the immuneACCESS table cut down to in-frame rearrangements. Part of the clones is not present; checked against another copy, under half of the missing clones reflect an unresolved V gene, and the others are unexplained. V and J calls and clone size are given by that table; D and trimming were obtained from the DNA. For this sample the table gives tens of thousands of clones, of which about 80% were detected only once. The ten largest clones capture about 0.58% of the sample.

This receptor was identified in a human donor who had COVID-19. Source: CD4+ T cells from peripheral blood, taken after recovery from COVID-19. Here the chain combines TRBV3-1 (or the pseudogene TRBV3-2) and TRBJ2-5, with no confident D gene call. The CDR3 region: CASSQDVETQYF. The DNA sequence follows: TGTGCCAGCAGCCAAGATGTGGAGACCCAGTACTTC.